Below, one T cell receptor (beta chain) is given with its context. The sample holds other DNA sequences that translate to the same CDR3. This sample stems from a study of blood T cell repertoires in COVID-19. Original handling: By means of reference gene primer amplification, nucleated cell counts were estimated. Sequencing was performed with immunoSEQ multiplex PCR; in TCRdb, only in-frame clones are kept and a portion is missing. That table is the source of V, J and clone size, and D and trimming were worked out from the DNA. The table records roughly 200,000 clones, roughly 86% of them present only once. CDR3 size: 15 residues. CDR1 and CDR2 (germline): LGHNA, YSLEER. V lost 3 bases and J 0 bases, leaving 9 bases between the germline ends.

The source of this sequence is a man aged 40-49 years with active or convalescent COVID-19. This chain joins TRBV4-3 and TRBJ1-5; D uncertain. Sequenced: peripheral blood. This CDR3 is CASSQGRYSNQPQHF. CDR3 bases: TGCGCCAGCAGCCAGGGCAGGTATAGCAATCAGCCCCAGCATTTT.